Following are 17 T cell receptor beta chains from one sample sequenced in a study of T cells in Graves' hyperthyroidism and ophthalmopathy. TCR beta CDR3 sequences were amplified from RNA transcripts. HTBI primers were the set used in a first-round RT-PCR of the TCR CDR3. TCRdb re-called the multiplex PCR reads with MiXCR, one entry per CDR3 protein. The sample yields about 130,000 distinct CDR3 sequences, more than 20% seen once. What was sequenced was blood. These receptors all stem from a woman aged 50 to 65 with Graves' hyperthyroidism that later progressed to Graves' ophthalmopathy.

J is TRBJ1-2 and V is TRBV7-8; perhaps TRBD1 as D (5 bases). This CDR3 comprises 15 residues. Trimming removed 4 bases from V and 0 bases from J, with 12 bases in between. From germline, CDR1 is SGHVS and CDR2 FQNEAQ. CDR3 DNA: TGTGCCAGCAGCTCCGGGGGGGTGGCTAACTATGGCTACACCTTC. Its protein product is CASSSGGVANYGYTF.

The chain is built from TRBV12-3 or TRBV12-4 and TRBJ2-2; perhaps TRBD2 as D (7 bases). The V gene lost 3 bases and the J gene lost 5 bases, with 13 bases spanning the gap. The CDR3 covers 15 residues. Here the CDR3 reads CASSFTRGGTGELFF. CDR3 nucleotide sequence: TGTGCCAGCAGTTTTACTAGGGGGGGAACCGGGGAGCTGTTTTTT.

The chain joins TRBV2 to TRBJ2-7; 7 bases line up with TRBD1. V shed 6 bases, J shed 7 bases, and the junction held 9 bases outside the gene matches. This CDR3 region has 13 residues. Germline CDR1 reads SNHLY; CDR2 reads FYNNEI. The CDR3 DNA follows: TGTGCCAGCAGGAAGGGGGCCAACCGGGAGCAGTACTTC. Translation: CASRKGANREQYF.

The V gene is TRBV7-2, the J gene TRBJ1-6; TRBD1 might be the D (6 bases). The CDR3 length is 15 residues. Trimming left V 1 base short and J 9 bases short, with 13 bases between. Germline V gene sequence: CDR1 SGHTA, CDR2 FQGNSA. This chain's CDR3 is CASSLGGAGGSPLHF. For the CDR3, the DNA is TGTGCCAGCAGCTTAGGGGGGGCAGGAGGTTCACCCCTCCACTTT.

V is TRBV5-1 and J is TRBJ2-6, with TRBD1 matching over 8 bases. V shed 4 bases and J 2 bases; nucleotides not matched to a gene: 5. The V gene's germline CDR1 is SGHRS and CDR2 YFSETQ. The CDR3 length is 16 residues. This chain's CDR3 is CASSVRTGTGANVLTF. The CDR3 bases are TGCGCCAGCAGCGTACGGACAGGGACTGGGGCCAACGTCCTGACTTTC.

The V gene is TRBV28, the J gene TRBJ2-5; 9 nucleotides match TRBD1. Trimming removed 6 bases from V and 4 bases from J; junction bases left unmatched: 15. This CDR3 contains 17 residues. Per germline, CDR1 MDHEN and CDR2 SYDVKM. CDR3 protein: CASSSNGGTGPRETQYF. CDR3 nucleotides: TGTGCCAGCAGCTCTAATGGCGGGACAGGGCCGCGAGAGACCCAGTACTTC.

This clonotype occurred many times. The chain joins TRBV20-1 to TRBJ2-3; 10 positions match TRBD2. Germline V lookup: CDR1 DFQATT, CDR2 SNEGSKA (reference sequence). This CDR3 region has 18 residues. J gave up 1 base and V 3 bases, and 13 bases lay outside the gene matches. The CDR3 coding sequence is TGCAGTGCTAGCCCGACCGGACTAGCGGCAAGGGGCACAGATACGCAGTATTTT. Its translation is CSASPTGLAARGTDTQYF.

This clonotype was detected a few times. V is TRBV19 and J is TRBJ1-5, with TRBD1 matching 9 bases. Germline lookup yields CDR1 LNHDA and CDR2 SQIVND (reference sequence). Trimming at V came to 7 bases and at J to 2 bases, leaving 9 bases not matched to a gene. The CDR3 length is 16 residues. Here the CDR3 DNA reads TGTGCCAGTACCGGAGGGAGGACAGGGGGCAATCAGCCCCAGCATTTT. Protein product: CASTGGRTGGNQPQHF.

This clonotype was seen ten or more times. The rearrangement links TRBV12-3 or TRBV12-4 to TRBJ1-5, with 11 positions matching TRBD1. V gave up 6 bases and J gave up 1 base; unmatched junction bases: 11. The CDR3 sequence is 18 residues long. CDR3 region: CASSPGTGGRGSNQPQHF. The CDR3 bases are TGTGCCAGCAGCCCCGGGACAGGGGGACGAGGGAGCAATCAGCCCCAGCATTTT.

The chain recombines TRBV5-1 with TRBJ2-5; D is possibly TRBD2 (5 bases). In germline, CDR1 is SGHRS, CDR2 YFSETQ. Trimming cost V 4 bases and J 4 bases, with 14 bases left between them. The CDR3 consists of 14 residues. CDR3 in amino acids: CASSPRSRAETQYF. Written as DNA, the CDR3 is TGCGCCAGCAGCCCCCGGTCGAGGGCAGAGACCCAGTACTTC. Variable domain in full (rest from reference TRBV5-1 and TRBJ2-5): KAGVTQTPRYLIKTRGQQVTLSCSPISGHRSVSWYQQTPGQGLQFLFEYFSETQRNKGNFPGRFSGRQFSNSRSEMNVSTLELGDSALYLCASSPRSRAETQYFGPGTRLLVL.

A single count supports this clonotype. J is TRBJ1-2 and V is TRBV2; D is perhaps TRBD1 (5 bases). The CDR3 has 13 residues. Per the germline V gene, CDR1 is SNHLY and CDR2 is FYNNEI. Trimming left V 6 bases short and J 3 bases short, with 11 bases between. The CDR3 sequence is CASRADSDYGYTF. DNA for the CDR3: TGTGCCAGCAGGGCCGACAGCGACTATGGCTACACCTTC. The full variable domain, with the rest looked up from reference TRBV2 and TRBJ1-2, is EPEVTQTPSHQVTQMGQEVILRCVPISNHLYFYWYRQILGQKVEFLVSFYNNEISEKSEIFDDQFSVERPDGSNFTLKIRSTKLEDSAMYFCASRADSDYGYTFGSGTRLTVV.

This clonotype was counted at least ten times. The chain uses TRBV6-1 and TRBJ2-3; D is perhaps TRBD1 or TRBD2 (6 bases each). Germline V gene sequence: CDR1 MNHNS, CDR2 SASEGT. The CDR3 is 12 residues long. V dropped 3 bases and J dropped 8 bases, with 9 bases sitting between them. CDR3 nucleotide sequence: TGTGCCAGCAGTGAGGAGGGGGGTACGCAGTATTTT. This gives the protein CASSEEGGTQYF.

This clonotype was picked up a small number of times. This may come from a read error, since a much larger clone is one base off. In nucleotides, the CDR3 is TGTGCCAGCTCACCATCGGCAGGAGTCTCTGGAAACACCATATATTTT. Translating it yields CASSPSAGVSGNTIYF. This chain joins TRBV18 and TRBJ1-3; D gene ambiguous. The CDR3 has 16 amino acids. V lost 2 bases, J lost 0 bases, and 11 bases lay in between. Germline V CDR1 and CDR2: KGHSH, LQKENI.

This chain's CDR3 is CASSYDSTYEQYF. Here the CDR3 DNA reads TGTGCCAGCAGTTACGATTCCACCTACGAGCAGTACTTC. The chain recombines TRBV6-2 or TRBV6-3 with TRBJ2-7; no firm D call. The ends were cut back, 2 bases at V and 2 bases at J, with 7 bases in the middle. Germline CDR1 reads MNHEY; CDR2 reads SVGEGT. The CDR3 is 13 amino acids.

The CDR3, as DNA: TGTGCCAGCAGTGCCGGGGGGCAGTCGGGCTATGGCTACACCTTC. Encoded protein: CASSAGGQSGYGYTF. The rearrangement links TRBV7-2 to TRBJ1-2, with D possibly being TRBD1 (6 bases). CDR1 is SGHTA, CDR2 FQGNSA, per germline. Trimming left V 6 bases short and J 4 bases short, with 18 bases between. The CDR3 sequence is 15 residues long.

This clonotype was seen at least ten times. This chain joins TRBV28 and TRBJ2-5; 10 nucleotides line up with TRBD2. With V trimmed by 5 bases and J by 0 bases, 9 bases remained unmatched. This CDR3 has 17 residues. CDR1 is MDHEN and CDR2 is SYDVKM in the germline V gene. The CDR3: CASSTVTLAGDQETQYF. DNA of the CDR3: TGTGCCAGCAGTACCGTGACGCTAGCGGGAGACCAAGAGACCCAGTACTTC.

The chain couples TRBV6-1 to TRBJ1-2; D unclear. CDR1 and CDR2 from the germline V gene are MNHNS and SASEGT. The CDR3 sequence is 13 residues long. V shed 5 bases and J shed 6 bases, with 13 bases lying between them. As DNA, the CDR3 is TGTGCCAGCAGTTTGGGGATGTACGATGGCTACACCTTC. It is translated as CASSLGMYDGYTF.